This T cell receptor beta chain was profiled in a study of T cell repertoires in ileal Crohn's disease. Across the study: Operated complications were stricturing disease (roughly 60%) and penetrating disease (approximately 39%). Study-level findings and limits: Compared with non-smokers, active smokers at surgery showed more clonal expansions. All patients with clonality above 26.8% had endoscopic recurrence.

The repertoire was sequenced with immunoSEQ multiplex PCR; TCRdb's copy has only in-frame clones and lacks some. The profile shows about 16,000 clones, 80% to 90% of them singletons. Germline CDR1 is MNHEY and CDR2 is SMNVEV (reference sequence). V gave up 4 bases and J gave up 5 bases; unmatched junction bases: 5. The CDR3 runs 14 residues. As for this clone: Its antigen is undetermined.

The clonotype was recovered from an adult with Crohn's disease. The chain joins TRBV27 to TRBJ2-1, with 7 bases fitting TRBD1. Sequencing used ileal tissue. The CDR3, as DNA: TGTGCCAGCAGTTGGGGGACAGCAAACAATGAGCAGTTCTTC. Encoded protein: CASSWGTANNEQFF.